This T cell receptor beta chain was sequenced in a study of blood T cells in healthy people across ages. The second PCR ran roughly 6 to 11 cycles with a sample-barcoded 5' primer and J-beta primers. Every single cDNA molecule received a tag from a template-switch adaptor with 12 random nucleotides. TCRdb recomputed calls from the 5' RACE reads with MiXCR, one row per CDR3 protein. The sample lists hundreds of thousands of distinct CDR3 sequences, around a fifth seen once, with more than 3% in the top ten. Of note for this clonotype: Its antigen remains unidentified. At one of its ends the junction is not consistent with the germline gene, which may arise from a read error.

Broader study findings: The lack of PBMC sorting stopped any conclusive naive versus antigen-experienced comparison.

All donors came from Russia, were Caucasian and healthy, and spanned ages roughly 6 to 95. Isolation yielded PBMCs, at least 6.5 million per sample, in every case. The CDR3 has 13 amino acids. Germline CDR1 SQVTM, CDR2 ANQGSEA. The clonotype comes from a man in his 70s in good health. This chain uses TRBV29-1 with TRBJ2-7; 9 bases are a match to TRBD1. Sequencing input: blood. In DNA, the CDR3 is TGCAGCGTTGCGGACAGGGGAGACTACGGGCAGTACTTC. As protein: CSVADRGDYGQYF.